Sequencing of this TCR beta chain was carried out in a study of control samples from healthy donors and cancer patients. Produced via immunoSEQ multiplex PCR; TCRdb's table is partial and in-frame only. Among over 40,000 clones listed, about nine tenths were seen once. There are 14 residues in the CDR3. V gave up 6 bases and J gave up 3 bases; unmatched junction bases: 2. Germline V gene sequence: CDR1 MDHEN, CDR2 SYDVKM. Sequenced input: PBMCs. The chain is built from TRBV28 and TRBJ2-1; TRBD2 agrees at 10 bases. The receptor was derived from a middle-aged man with head and neck cancer. The DNA of the CDR3 is TGTGCCAGCAGGCAGCGGGGGGGCTACAATGAGCAGTTCTTC. Translation gives CASRQRGGYNEQFF.